What follows are 17 T cell receptor beta chains derived from one specimen sequenced in a study of T cell responses to AZD1222 COVID-19 vaccine. The protocol was immunoSEQ multiplex PCR, while the TCRdb copy is restricted to in-frame clones and leaves out a portion. The sample carries 100,000 or so clones, less than 95% recorded once. The material was peripheral blood, obtained on day 0 of AZD1222 vaccination. The origin of the receptors is an adult in good health.

This clone was seen once. The chain carries TRBV6-5 and TRBJ1-4; D perhaps matches TRBD1 (5 bases). Between the trimmed V and J ends, which lost 4 bases and 6 bases, there was a span of 12 bases. Germline V lookup: CDR1 MNHEY, CDR2 SVGAGI. This CDR3 has 14 amino acids. The CDR3 nucleotides read TGTGCCAGCAGTTTAAGGGGTGTTGATGAAAAACTGTTTTTT. Residues: CASSLRGVDEKLFF.

Only one count was recorded for this clone. The gene calls are TRBV27 and TRBJ1-1, with D possibly being TRBD1 (5 bases). The V and J ends lost 8 bases and 4 bases respectively, with 14 bases between them. The CDR3 runs to 13 residues. CDR1 MNHEY and CDR2 SMNVEV come from the germline V gene (reference sequence). CDR3 amino acids: CASSAGRSTEAFF. The CDR3 DNA sequence: TGTGCCAGCTCGGCAGGGAGGTCCACTGAAGCTTTCTTT.

The genes are TRBV13 and TRBJ2-1; no clear D. The CDR3 has 11 residues. The germline V gene has CDR1 PRHDT and CDR2 FYEKMQ (reference sequence). V was pared by 4 bases and J by 6 bases, with 4 bases between. As DNA, the CDR3 is TGTGCCAGCAGCTCCGGCAATGAGCAGTTCTTC. Its translation is CASSSGNEQFF.

The V gene is TRBV3-1 (or the pseudogene TRBV3-2), the J gene TRBJ2-7; D unclear. CDR3 length equals 13 residues. Looked up from germline, CDR1 is LGHDT and CDR2 is YNNKEL (reference sequence). The V and J ends lost 0 bases and 2 bases respectively, with 5 bases between them. This CDR3 is CASSQEGTYEQYF. Written as DNA, the CDR3 is TGTGCCAGCAGCCAAGAGGGAACCTACGAGCAGTACTTC.

A single count supports this clone. V and J are TRBV5-4 and TRBJ2-7, with a possible D match to TRBD1 (5 bases). Trimming removed 2 bases from V and 5 bases from J, with 11 bases in between. CDR1 is SGHNT and CDR2 is YYREEE in the germline V gene (reference sequence). The CDR3 sequence is 13 residues long. Written as DNA, the CDR3 is TGTGCCAGCAGCTTTCGCAGGGAAGACGAGCAGTACTTC. Protein: CASSFRREDEQYF.

V usage is TRBV18 and J usage is TRBJ1-2; D not certain. This CDR3 region has 15 residues. CDR1 and CDR2 (germline): KGHSH, LQKENI. V dropped 0 bases and J dropped 2 bases, with 10 bases sitting between them. This CDR3 reads CASSPPLSLNYGYTF. DNA for the CDR3: TGTGCCAGCTCACCACCGCTTAGCCTCAACTATGGCTACACCTTC.

This chain uses TRBV19 with TRBJ1-5; D is uncertain. The CDR3 loop spans 14 amino acids. CDR1 is LNHDA and CDR2 is SQIVND in the germline V gene (reference sequence). Trimming removed 5 bases at V and 0 bases at J, with 8 bases between. The CDR3: CASSLRNSNQPQHF. Written as DNA, the CDR3 is TGTGCCAGTAGTTTAAGGAATAGCAATCAGCCCCAGCATTTT.

The chain couples TRBV3-1 (or the pseudogene TRBV3-2) to TRBJ2-1, with D possibly being TRBD2 (6 bases). Deletions cut 1 base from V and 10 bases from J, with 14 bases between. CDR1 is LGHDT and CDR2 is YNNKEL in the germline V gene (reference sequence). This CDR3 has 14 residues. The CDR3 here is CASSQGGKVREQFF. CDR3 DNA: TGTGCCAGCAGCCAAGGCGGGAAAGTGAGGGAGCAGTTCTTC.

This clone has only a few counts. The chain couples TRBV4-1 to TRBJ2-3, with D unclear. CDR3 length: 11 amino acids. V lost 1 base, J lost 14 bases, and 10 bases lay in between. Per the germline V gene, CDR1 is MGHRA and CDR2 is YSYEKL. The CDR3, as DNA: TGCGCCAGCAGCCAAGTTAACAAATGGTATTTT. Translating gives CASSQVNKWYF.

J is TRBJ2-7 and V is TRBV30, with D perhaps assigned TRBD1 or TRBD2 (6 bases each). V lost 3 bases and J 4 bases, leaving 13 bases between the germline ends. The CDR3 has 13 amino acids. CDR1 is GTSNPN and CDR2 is SVGIG in the germline V gene (reference sequence). DNA for the CDR3: TGTGCCTGGAGGTCACGGGGGCTGTACGAGCAGTACTTC. Its protein product is CAWRSRGLYEQYF.

The V and J genes are TRBV11-2 and TRBJ1-2; D perhaps matches TRBD1 (5 bases). Trimming pared 4 bases from V and 5 bases from J, leaving 8 bases between. The CDR3 runs 12 residues. Germline lookup yields CDR1 SGHAT and CDR2 FQNNGV. CDR3 nucleotides: TGTGCCAGCAGCTCCGACAGTTATGGCTACACCTTC. As protein: CASSSDSYGYTF.

The chain combines TRBV5-4 with TRBJ2-3, with D perhaps matching TRBD2 (5 bases). V lost 4 bases and J 3 bases, leaving 18 bases between the germline ends. Germline V gene sequence: CDR1 SGHNT, CDR2 YYREEE (reference sequence). This CDR3 contains 16 residues. Written as DNA, the CDR3 is TGTGCCAGCAGCCGATTACTAGAGATACTGACAGATACGCAGTATTTT. This translates into CASSRLLEILTDTQYF.

The chain couples TRBV29-1 to TRBJ2-7; D gene uncertain. Germline V gene sequence: CDR1 SQVTM, CDR2 ANQGSEA. The germline V and J ends were trimmed by 4 bases and 1 base, with 8 bases remaining between them. The CDR3 has 12 amino acids. The CDR3 region is CSVAQLSYEQYF. The DNA of the CDR3 is TGCAGCGTTGCCCAGCTATCCTACGAGCAGTACTTC.

The chain is built from TRBV6-1 and TRBJ2-6; D perhaps matches TRBD2 (6 bases). CDR3 length equals 16 residues. Germline V CDR1 and CDR2: MNHNS, SASEGT. V was shortened by 2 bases and J by 4 bases, with 12 bases between the two germline ends. The CDR3 spells CASSENWGDGANVLTF. CDR3 DNA sequence: TGTGCCAGCAGTGAAAATTGGGGGGACGGGGCCAACGTCCTGACTTTC.

The J gene is TRBJ2-1, the V gene TRBV9; weak D call: TRBD2 (6 bases). The germline V gene encodes CDR1 SGDLS and CDR2 YYNGEE. V was pared by 0 bases and J by 10 bases, with 14 bases between. The CDR3 spans 14 residues. CDR3 amino acids: CASSVEGRTTEQFF. The CDR3 DNA reads as TGTGCCAGCAGCGTAGAGGGTAGGACTACCGAGCAGTTCTTC.

The chain couples TRBV11-2 to TRBJ2-1, with TRBD2 matching 9 bases. The CDR3 sequence is 17 residues long. The junction had 10 bases not matched to a gene; V was cut back by 3 bases and J by 4 bases. Germline CDR1 SGHAT, CDR2 FQNNGV. The DNA of the CDR3 is TGTGCCAGCAGCTTTCCTAAAGCGGGGGGCCGATACAATGAGCAGTTCTTC. Its protein is CASSFPKAGGRYNEQFF.

This chain links TRBV5-1 with TRBJ2-5; 14 nucleotides agree with TRBD2. The CDR3 extends over 15 amino acids. Per the germline V gene, CDR1 is SGHRS and CDR2 is YFSETQ. V trimming: 4 bases; J trimming: 2 bases; junction bases outside the gene matches: 1. CDR3 DNA: TGCGCCAGCAGCAGGACTAGCGGGGGGCAAGAGACCCAGTACTTC. This codes for CASSRTSGGQETQYF.